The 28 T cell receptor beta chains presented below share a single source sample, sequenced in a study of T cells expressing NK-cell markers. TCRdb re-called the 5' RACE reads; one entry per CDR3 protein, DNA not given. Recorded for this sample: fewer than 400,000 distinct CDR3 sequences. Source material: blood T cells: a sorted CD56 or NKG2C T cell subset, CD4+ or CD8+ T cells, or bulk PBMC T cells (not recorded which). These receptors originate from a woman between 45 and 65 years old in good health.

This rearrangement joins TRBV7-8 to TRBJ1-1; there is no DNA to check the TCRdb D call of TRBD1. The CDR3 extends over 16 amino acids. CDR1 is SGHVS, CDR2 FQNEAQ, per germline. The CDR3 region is CASSLVSGGMNTEAFF.

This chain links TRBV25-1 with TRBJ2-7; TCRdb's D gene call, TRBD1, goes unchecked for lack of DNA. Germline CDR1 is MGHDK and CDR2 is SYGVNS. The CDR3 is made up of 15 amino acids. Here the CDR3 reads CASSDRDRGSYEQYF.

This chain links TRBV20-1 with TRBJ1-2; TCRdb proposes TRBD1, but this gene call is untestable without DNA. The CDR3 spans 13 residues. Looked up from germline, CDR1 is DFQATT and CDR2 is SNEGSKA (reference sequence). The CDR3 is CSVGGVPYYGYTF.

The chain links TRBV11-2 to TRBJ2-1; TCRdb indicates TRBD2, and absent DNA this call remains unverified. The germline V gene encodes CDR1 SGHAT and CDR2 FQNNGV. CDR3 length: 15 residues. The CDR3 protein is CASSLEDRTSHEQFF.

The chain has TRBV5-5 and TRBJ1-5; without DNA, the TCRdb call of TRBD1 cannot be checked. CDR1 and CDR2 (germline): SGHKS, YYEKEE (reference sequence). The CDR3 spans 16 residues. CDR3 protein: CASSLASTGGNQPQHF.

The CDR3 is CASSQELQDRFNSPLHF. The V and J genes are TRBV4-1 and TRBJ1-6; the TCRdb call, TRBD1, lacks DNA for checking. The CDR3 sequence is 17 residues long. CDR1 MGHRA and CDR2 YSYEKL come from the germline V gene.

This CDR3 is CSVVHGLYEQFF. The V gene is TRBV29-1, the J gene TRBJ2-1. The germline CDR1 and CDR2 sequences are SQVTM and ANQGSEA. The length of the CDR3 is 12 residues.

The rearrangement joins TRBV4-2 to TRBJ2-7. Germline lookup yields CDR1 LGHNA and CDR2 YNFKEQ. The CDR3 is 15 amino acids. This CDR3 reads CASSQGRDSSYEQYF.

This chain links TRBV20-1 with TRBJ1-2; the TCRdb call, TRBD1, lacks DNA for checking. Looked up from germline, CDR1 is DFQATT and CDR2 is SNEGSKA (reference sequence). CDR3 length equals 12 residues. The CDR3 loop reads CSALTGLYGYTF.

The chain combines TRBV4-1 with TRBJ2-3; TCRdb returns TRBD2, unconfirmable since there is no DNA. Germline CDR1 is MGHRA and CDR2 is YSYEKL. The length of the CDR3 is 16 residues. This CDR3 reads CASSLADYTRGDTQYF.

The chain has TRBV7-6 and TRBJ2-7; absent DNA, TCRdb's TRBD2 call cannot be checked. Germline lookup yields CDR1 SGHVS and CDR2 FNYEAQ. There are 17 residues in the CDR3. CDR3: CASSLSILAGGPGEQYF.

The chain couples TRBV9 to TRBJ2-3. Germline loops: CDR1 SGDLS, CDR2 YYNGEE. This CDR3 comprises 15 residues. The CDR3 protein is CASSQRVKSTDTQYF.

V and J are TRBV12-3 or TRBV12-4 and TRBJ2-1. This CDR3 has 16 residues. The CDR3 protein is CASTRLSGSSYNEQFF.

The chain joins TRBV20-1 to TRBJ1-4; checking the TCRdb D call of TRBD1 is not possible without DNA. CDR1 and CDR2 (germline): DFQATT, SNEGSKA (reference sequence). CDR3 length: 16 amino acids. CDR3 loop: CSAKWAGGATNEKLFF.

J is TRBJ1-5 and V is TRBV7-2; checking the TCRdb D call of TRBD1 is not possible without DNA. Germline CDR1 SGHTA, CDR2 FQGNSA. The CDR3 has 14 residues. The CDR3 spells CASSLDRGPQPQHF.

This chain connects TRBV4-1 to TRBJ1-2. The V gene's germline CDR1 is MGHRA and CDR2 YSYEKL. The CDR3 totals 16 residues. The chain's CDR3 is CASSQIRRAENYGYTF.

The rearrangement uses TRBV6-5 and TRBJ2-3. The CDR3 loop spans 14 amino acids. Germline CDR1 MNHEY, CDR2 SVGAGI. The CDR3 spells CASRGTVGTDTQYF.

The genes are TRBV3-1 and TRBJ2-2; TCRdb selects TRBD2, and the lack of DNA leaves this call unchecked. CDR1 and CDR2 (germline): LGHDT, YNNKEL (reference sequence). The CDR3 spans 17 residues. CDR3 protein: CASSQVRPAGVTGELFF.

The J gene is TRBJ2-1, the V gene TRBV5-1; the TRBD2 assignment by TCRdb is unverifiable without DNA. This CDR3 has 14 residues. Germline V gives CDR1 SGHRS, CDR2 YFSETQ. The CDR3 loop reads CASSLASGSNEQFF. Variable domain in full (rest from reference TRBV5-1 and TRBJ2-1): KAGVTQTPRYLIKTRGQQVTLSCSPISGHRSVSWYQQTPGQGLQFLFEYFSETQRNKGNFPGRFSGRQFSNSRSEMNVSTLELGDSALYLCASSLASGSNEQFFGPGTRLTVL.

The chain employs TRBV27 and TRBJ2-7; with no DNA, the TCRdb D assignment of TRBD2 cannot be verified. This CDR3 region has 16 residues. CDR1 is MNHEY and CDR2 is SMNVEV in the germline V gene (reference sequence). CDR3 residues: CASSFLRASSIYEQYF.

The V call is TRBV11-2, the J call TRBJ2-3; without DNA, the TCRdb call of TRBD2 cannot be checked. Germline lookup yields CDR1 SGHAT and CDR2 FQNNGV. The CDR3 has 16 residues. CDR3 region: CASSWTSGIITDTQYF.

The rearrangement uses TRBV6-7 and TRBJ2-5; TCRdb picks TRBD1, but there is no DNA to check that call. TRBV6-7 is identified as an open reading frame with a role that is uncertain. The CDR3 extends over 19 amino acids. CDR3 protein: CASSSPNPGTAIPPETQYF.

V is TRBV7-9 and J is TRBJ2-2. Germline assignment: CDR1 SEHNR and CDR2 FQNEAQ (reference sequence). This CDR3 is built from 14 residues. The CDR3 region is CASSLASSTGELFF.

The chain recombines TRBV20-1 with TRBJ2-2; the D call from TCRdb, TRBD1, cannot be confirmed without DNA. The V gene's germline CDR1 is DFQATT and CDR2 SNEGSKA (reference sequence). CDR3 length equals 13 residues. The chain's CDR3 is CFSQGANTGELFF.

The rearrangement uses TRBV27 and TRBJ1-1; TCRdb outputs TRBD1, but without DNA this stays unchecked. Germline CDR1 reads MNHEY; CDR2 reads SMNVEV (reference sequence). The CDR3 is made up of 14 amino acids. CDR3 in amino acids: CASSSLTELLQAFF.

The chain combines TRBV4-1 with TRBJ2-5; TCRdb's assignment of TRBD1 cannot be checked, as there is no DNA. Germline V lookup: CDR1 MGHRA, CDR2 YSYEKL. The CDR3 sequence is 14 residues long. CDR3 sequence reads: CASSHGQVGETQYF.

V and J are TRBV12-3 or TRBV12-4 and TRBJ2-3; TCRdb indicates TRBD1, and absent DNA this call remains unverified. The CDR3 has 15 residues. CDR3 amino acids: CASSLGGTGTDTQYF.

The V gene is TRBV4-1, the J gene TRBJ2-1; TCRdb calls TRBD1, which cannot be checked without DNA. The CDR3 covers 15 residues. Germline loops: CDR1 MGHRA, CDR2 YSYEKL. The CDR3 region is CASSQRDSLKNEQFF.